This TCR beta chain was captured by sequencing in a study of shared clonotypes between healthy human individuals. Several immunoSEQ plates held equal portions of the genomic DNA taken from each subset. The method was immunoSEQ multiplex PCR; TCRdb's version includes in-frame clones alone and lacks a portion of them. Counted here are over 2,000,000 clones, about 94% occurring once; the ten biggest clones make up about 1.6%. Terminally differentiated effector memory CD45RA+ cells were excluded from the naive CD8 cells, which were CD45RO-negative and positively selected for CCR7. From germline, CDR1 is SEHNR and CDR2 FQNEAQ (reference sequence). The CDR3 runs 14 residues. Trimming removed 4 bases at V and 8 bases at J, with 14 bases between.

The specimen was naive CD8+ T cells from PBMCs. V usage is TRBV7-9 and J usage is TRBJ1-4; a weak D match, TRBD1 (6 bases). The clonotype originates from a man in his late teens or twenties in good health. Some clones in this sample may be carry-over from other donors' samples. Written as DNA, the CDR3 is TGTGCCAGCAGCTCCACGGGGGGCTCGGAAAAACTGTTTTTT. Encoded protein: CASSSTGGSEKLFF.